This T cell receptor (beta chain) was captured by sequencing in a study of T cell changes during pregnancy in multiple sclerosis. Germline loops: CDR1 SGHNT, CDR2 YENEEA. The CDR3 is 15 amino acids. V was pared by 4 bases and J by 6 bases, with 16 bases between. Measured with immunoSEQ multiplex PCR; TCRdb has only the in-frame clones, and not every one. The data contain some 99,000 clones, 93% of them singletons. This clonotype was sampled from a female donor with multiple sclerosis, enrolled in a pregnancy study. The chain combines TRBV11-3 with TRBJ2-4; a possible D gene is TRBD2 (6 bases). The sample in question was peripheral blood, obtained after pregnancy. For the CDR3, the DNA is TGTGCCAGCAGCTGGAGGTCCGGGAGAGGAAACATTCAGTACTTC. Its protein is CASSWRSGRGNIQYF.